The 8 T cell receptor beta chains below were found in one sample sequenced in a study of blood T cell repertoires in COVID-19. TCRdb's table, derived via immunoSEQ multiplex PCR, lists solely in-frame clones and lacks some. The table shows about 350,000 clones, with roughly 84% occurring only once. The sequencing input was PBMCs or T cells enriched from blood (not recorded which). The receptors here all came from a woman in her twenties or thirties who had recovered from COVID-19.

CDR3 in amino acids: CASSEWQAQPQHF. In DNA form, the CDR3 reads TGTGCCAGCAGTGAATGGCAGGCCCAGCCCCAGCATTTT. V is TRBV2 and J is TRBJ1-5, with D uncertain. Trimming stripped 2 bases from V and 7 bases from J, with 9 bases between. Per the germline V gene, CDR1 is SNHLY and CDR2 is FYNNEI. The CDR3 runs to 13 residues.

The chain employs TRBV19 and TRBJ1-1; D not resolved. The V gene's germline CDR1 is LNHDA and CDR2 SQIVND (reference sequence). V was shortened by 2 bases and J by 10 bases, with 11 bases between the two germline ends. This CDR3 has 12 amino acids. CDR3 region: CASSISERIAFF. CDR3 nucleotides: TGTGCCAGTAGTATATCAGAGCGGATAGCTTTCTTT. Full variable domain (outside the CDR3, taken from reference TRBV19 and TRBJ1-1): DGGITQSPKYLFRKEGQNVTLSCEQNLNHDAMYWYRQDPGQGLRLIYYSQIVNDFQKGDIAEGYSVSREKKESFPLTVTSAQKNPTAFYLCASSISERIAFFGQGTRLTVV.

The chain uses TRBV2 and TRBJ2-1; D not certain. The CDR3 is made up of 14 amino acids. The V end lost 7 bases, the J end lost 0 bases, and 10 bases lay between the germline ends. Germline loops: CDR1 SNHLY, CDR2 FYNNEI. CDR3 sequence reads: CASKAISSYNEQFF. The DNA for the CDR3 is TGTGCCAGCAAAGCGATCAGCTCCTACAATGAGCAGTTCTTC.

A word on this clone: Other DNA variants within this sample encode the same CDR3. The chain joins TRBV7-2 to TRBJ1-2; 10 nucleotides match TRBD1. Losses at the gene ends were 3 bases for V and 3 bases for J; bases not matched to a gene: 1. Germline-derived CDR1 and CDR2 are SGHTA and FQGNSA. There are 14 residues in the CDR3. In nucleotides, the CDR3 is TGTGCCAGCAGCTTGGGGACAGGGGACTATGGCTACACCTTC. Encoded protein: CASSLGTGDYGYTF.

The rearrangement joins TRBV3-1 (or the pseudogene TRBV3-2) to TRBJ1-5; D not certain. Trimming stripped 1 base from V and 6 bases from J, with 16 bases between. The CDR3 has 16 residues. CDR1 LGHDT and CDR2 YNNKEL come from the germline V gene (reference sequence). In DNA, the CDR3 is TGTGCCAGCAGCCAAGCACAGCAGGCCTTAGGTCAGCCCCAGCATTTT. Translating gives CASSQAQQALGQPQHF.

This clone was picked up one time. The V call is TRBV3-1 (or the pseudogene TRBV3-2), the J call TRBJ2-1; 9 bases agree with TRBD1. V was pared by 5 bases and J by 7 bases, with 6 bases of the junction left unmatched. Germline V gives CDR1 LGHDT, CDR2 YNNKEL (reference sequence). This CDR3 has 14 residues. As DNA, the CDR3 is TGTGCCAGCAGCGCCCGGGACAGGGAGAATGAGCAGTTCTTC. Translation gives CASSARDRENEQFF.

The genes are TRBV5-1 and TRBJ2-7; D might be TRBD2 (5 bases). V was cut by 2 bases and J by 5 bases, with 11 bases left in between. Looked up from germline, CDR1 is SGHRS and CDR2 is YFSETQ. This CDR3 is built from 13 residues. CDR3 in DNA: TGCGCCAGCAGCTTTTCCGGGGTCGACGAGCAGTACTTC. Protein product: CASSFSGVDEQYF.

The chain has TRBV18 and TRBJ1-3; 9 positions agree with TRBD1. The V gene's germline CDR1 is KGHSH and CDR2 LQKENI. The CDR3 consists of 14 residues. V lost 3 bases to trimming and J lost 3 bases; unmatched junction nucleotides: 0. CDR3 coding DNA: TGTGCCAGCTCACCGACAGGGGGTGGAAACACCATATATTTT. Translated, it gives CASSPTGGGNTIYF. Looking up the rest from reference TRBV18 and TRBJ1-3 gives the full variable domain: NAGVMQNPRHLVRRRGQEARLRCSPMKGHSHVYWYRQLPEEGLKFMVYLQKENIIDESGMPKERFSAEFPKEGPSILRIQQVVRGDSAAYFCASSPTGGGNTIYFGEGSWLTVV.